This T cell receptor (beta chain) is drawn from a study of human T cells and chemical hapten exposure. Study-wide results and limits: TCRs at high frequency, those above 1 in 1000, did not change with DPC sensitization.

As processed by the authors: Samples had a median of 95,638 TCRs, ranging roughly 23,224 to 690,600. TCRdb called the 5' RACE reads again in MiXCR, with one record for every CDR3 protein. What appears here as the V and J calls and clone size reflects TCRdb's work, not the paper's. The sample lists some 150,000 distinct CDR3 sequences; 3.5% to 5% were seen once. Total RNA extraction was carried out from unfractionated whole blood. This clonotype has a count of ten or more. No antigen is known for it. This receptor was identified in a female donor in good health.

CDR3 amino acids: CASSLSSPNSNEKLFF. The CDR3 nucleotides read TGTGCCAGCAGCTTATCATCCCCCAACAGTAATGAAAAACTGTTTTTT. The gene calls are TRBV13 and TRBJ1-4; D remains ambiguous. Trimming took 2 bases from V and 4 from J, leaving 14 bases between them. Germline CDR1 reads PRHDT; CDR2 reads FYEKMQ (reference sequence). There are 16 residues in the CDR3.